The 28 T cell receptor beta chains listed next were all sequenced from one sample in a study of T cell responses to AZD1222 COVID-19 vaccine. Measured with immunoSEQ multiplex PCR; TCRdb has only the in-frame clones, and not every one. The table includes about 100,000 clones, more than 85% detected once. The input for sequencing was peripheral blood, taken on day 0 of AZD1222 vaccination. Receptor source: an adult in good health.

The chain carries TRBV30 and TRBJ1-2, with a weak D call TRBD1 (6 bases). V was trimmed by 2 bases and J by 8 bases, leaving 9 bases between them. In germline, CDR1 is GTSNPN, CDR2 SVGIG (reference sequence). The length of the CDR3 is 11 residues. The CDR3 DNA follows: TGTGCCTGGAGTACAGGGTTGGGCTACACCTTC. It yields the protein CAWSTGLGYTF.

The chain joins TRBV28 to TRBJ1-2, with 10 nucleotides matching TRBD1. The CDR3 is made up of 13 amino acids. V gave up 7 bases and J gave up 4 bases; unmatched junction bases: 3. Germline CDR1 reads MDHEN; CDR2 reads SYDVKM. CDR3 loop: CASTRDRGYGYTF. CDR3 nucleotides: TGTGCCAGCACCAGGGACAGGGGCTATGGCTACACCTTC.

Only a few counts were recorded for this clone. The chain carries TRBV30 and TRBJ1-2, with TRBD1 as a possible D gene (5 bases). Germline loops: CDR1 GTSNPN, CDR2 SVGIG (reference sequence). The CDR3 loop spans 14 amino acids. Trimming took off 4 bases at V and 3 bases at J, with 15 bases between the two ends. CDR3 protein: CAWTEGWSYYGYTF. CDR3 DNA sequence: TGTGCCTGGACGGAGGGGTGGTCCTACTATGGCTACACCTTC.

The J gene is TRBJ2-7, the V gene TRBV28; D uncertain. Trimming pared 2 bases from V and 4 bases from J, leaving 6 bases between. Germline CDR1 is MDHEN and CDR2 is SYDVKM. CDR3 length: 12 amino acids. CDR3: CASSLNIYEQYF. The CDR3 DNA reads TGTGCCAGCAGTTTAAACATTTACGAGCAGTACTTC.

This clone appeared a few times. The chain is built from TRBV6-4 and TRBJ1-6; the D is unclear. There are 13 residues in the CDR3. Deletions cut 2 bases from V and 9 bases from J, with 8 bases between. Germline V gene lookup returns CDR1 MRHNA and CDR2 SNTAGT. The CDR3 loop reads CASSDTEISPLHF. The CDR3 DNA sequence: TGTGCCAGCAGTGACACGGAGATTTCACCCCTCCACTTT.

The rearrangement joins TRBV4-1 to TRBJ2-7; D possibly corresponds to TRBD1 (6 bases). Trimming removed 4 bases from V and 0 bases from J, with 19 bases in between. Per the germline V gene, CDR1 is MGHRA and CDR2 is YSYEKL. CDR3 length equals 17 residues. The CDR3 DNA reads TGCGCCAGCAGCCGATTCAACAGGGTCTTCGCCTCCTACGAGCAGTACTTC. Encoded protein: CASSRFNRVFASYEQYF.

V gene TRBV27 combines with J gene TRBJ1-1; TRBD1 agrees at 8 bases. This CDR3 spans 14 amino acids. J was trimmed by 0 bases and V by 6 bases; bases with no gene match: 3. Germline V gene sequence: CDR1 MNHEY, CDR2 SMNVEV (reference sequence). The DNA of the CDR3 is TGTGCCAGCAGGGACAGGGTTTTGAACACTGAAGCTTTCTTT. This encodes CASRDRVLNTEAFF.

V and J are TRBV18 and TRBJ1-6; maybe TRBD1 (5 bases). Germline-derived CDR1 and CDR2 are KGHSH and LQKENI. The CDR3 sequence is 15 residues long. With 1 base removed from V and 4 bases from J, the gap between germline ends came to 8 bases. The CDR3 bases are TGTGCCAGCTCACCACGACAGCCGTATAATTCACCCCTCCACTTT. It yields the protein CASSPRQPYNSPLHF.

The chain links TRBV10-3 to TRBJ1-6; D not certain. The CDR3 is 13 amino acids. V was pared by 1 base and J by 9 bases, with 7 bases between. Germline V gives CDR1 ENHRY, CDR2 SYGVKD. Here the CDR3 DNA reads TGTGCCATCAGTGAGTTGGCGGGTTCACCCCTCCACTTT. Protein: CAISELAGSPLHF.

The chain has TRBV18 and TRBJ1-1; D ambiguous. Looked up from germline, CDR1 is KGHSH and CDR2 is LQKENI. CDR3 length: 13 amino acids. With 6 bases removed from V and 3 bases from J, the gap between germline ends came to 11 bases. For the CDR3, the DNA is TGTGCCAGCTCCCTCAGAGCAGACACTGAAGCTTTCTTT. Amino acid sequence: CASSLRADTEAFF. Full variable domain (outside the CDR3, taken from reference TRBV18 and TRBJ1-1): NAGVMQNPRHLVRRRGQEARLRCSPMKGHSHVYWYRQLPEEGLKFMVYLQKENIIDESGMPKERFSAEFPKEGPSILRIQQVVRGDSAAYFCASSLRADTEAFFGQGTRLTVV.

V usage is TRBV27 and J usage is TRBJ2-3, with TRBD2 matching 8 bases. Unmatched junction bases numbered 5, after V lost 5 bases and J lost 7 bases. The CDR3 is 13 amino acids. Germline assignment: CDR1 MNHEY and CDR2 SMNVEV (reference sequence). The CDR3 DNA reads TGTGCCAGCAGTCCCGGGGGGGGGAATACGCAGTATTTT. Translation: CASSPGGGNTQYF.

CDR3 in DNA: TGTGCCAGCAGCTCCGGGACATCGAGCTCCTACGAGCAGTACTTC. Translated, it gives CASSSGTSSSYEQYF. The chain recombines TRBV7-6 with TRBJ2-7; TRBD1 is a possible D gene (6 bases). CDR3 length equals 15 residues. Germline V gene data show CDR1 as SGHVS and CDR2 as FNYEAQ. Trimming left V 4 bases short and J 0 bases short, with 13 bases between. The full variable domain, its missing parts supplied by reference TRBV7-6 and TRBJ2-7, is GAGVSQSPRYKVTKRGQDVALRCDPISGHVSLYWYRQALGQGPEFLTYFNYEAQQDKSGLPNDRFSAERPEGSISTLTIQRTEQRDSAMYRCASSSGTSSSYEQYFGPGTRLTVT.

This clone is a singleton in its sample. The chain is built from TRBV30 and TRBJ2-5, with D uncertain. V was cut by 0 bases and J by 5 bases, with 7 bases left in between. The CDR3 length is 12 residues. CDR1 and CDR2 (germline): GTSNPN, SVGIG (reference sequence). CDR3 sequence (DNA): TGTGCCTGGAGTGTCTCGTTGGAGACCCAGTACTTC. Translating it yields CAWSVSLETQYF.

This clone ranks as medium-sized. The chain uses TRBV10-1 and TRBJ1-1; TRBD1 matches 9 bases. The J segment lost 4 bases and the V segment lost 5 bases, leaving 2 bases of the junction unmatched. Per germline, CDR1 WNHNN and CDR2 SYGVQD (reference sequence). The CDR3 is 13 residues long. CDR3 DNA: TGCGCCAGCAGTCGGGACAGGGTCACTGAAGCTTTCTTT. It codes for CASSRDRVTEAFF.

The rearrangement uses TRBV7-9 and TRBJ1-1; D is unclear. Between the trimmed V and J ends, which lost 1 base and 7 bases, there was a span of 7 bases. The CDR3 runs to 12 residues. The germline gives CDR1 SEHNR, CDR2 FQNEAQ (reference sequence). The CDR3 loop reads CASSLDVGEAFF. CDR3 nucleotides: TGTGCCAGCAGCTTAGACGTAGGTGAAGCTTTCTTT.

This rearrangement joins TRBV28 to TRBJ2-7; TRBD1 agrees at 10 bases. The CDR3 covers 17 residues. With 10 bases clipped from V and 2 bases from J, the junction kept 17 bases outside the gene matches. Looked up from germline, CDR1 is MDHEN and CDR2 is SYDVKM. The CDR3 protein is CATTGVKTGGDTYEQYF. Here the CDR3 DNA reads TGTGCCACCACAGGGGTCAAGACAGGGGGCGACACCTACGAGCAGTACTTC.

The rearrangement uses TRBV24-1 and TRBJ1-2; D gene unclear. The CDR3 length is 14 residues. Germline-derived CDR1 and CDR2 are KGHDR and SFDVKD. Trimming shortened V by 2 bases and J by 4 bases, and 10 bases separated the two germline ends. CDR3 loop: CATSDSETPYGYTF. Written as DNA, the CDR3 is TGTGCCACCAGTGATTCGGAGACACCCTATGGCTACACCTTC.

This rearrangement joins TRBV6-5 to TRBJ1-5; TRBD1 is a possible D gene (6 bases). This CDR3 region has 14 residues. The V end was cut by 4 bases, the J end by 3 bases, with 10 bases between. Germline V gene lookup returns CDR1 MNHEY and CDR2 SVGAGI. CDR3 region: CASSLDRFNQPQHF. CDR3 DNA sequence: TGTGCCAGCAGTTTAGACAGGTTCAATCAGCCCCAGCATTTT.

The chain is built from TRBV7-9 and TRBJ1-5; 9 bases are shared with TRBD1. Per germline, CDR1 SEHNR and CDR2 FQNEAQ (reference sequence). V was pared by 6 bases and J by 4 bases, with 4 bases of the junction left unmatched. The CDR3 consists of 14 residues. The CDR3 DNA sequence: TGTGCCAGCAGTTTTGGGACAGGGAATCAGCCCCAGCATTTT. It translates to CASSFGTGNQPQHF.

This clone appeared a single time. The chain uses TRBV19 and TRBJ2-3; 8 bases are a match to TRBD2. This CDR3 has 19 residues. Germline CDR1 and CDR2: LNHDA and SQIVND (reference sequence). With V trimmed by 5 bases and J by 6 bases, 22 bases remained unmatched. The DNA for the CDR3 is TGTGCCAGTAGTCGCCTAATTCCCGGGGCGGGAGGATATGGGGATACGCAGTATTTT. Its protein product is CASSRLIPGAGGYGDTQYF.

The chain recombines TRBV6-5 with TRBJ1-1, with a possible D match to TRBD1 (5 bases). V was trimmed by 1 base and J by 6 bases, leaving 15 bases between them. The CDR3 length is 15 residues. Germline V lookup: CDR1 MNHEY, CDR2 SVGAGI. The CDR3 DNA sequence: TGTGCCAGCAGTTACTTCCAGGGACCACCCGCTGAAGCTTTCTTT. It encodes CASSYFQGPPAEAFF.

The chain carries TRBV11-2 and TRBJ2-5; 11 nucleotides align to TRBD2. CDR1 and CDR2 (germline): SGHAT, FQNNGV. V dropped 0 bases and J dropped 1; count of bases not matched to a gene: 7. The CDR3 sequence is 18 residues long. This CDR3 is CASSLETYSGRAQETQYF. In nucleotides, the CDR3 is TGTGCCAGCAGCTTAGAGACGTATAGCGGGAGGGCCCAAGAGACCCAGTACTTC.

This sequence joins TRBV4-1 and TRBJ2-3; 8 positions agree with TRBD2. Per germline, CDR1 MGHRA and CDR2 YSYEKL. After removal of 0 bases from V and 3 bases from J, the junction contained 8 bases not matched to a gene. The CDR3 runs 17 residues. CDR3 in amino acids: CASSQDRAGVGTDTQYF. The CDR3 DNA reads TGCGCCAGCAGCCAAGATAGAGCGGGAGTCGGTACAGATACGCAGTATTTT.

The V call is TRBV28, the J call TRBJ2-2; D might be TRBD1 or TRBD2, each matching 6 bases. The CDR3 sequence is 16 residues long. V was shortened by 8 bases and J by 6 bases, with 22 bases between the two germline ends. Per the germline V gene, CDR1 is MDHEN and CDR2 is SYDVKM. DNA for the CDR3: TGTGCCAGCTCCGGGGGCAGCGGTTGGGTCGCCGGGGAGCTGTTTTTT. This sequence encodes CASSGGSGWVAGELFF.

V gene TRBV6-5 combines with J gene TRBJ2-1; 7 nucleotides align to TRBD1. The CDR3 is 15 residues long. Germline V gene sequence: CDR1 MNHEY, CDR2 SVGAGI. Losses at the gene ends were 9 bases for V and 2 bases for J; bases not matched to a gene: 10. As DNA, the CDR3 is TGTGCCAGTAAACGACAGGGAATCACCTACAATGAGCAGTTCTTC. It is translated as CASKRQGITYNEQFF.

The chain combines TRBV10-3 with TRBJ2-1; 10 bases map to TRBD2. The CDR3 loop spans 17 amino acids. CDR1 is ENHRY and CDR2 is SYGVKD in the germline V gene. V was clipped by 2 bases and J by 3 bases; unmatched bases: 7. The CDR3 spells CAISEASGRTSYNEQFF. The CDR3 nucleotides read TGTGCCATCAGTGAGGCTAGCGGGAGAACAAGCTACAATGAGCAGTTCTTC.

The CDR3 reads CASSANPSGTGTGYTF. CDR3 sequence (DNA): TGTGCCAGCAGCGCAAACCCCTCCGGGACAGGGACCGGCTACACCTTC. The chain employs TRBV9 and TRBJ1-2, with 9 bases that match TRBD1. Germline V gene lookup returns CDR1 SGDLS and CDR2 YYNGEE. V shed 3 bases, J shed 8 bases, and the junction held 14 bases outside the gene matches. This CDR3 is built from 16 residues.

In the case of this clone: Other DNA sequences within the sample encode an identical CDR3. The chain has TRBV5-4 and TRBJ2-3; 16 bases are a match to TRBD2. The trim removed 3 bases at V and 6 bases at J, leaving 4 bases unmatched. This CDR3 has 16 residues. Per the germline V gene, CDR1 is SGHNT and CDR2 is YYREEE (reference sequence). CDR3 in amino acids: CASSSGLAGGSDTQYF. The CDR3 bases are TGTGCCAGCAGCTCGGGACTAGCGGGAGGGTCTGATACGCAGTATTTT.